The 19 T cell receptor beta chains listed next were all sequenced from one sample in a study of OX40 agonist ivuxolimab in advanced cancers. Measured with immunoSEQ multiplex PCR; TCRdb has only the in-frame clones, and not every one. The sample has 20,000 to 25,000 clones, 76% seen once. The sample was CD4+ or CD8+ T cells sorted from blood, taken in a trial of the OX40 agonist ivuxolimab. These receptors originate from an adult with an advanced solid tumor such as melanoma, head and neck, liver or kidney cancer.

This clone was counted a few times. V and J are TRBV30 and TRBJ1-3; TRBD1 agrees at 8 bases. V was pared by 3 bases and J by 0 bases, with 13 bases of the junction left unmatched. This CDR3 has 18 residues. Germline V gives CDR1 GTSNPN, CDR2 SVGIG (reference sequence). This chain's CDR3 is CAWSRFRGTGHSGNTIYF. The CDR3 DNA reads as TGTGCCTGGAGCCGATTTAGAGGGACAGGCCACTCTGGAAACACCATATATTTT.

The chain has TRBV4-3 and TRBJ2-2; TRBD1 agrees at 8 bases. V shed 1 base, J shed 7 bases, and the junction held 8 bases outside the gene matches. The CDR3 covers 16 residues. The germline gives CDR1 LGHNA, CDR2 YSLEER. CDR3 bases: TGCGCCAGCAGCCAAGCCAGGGGGCGAAGTATCGGGGAGCTGTTTTTT. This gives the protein CASSQARGRSIGELFF.

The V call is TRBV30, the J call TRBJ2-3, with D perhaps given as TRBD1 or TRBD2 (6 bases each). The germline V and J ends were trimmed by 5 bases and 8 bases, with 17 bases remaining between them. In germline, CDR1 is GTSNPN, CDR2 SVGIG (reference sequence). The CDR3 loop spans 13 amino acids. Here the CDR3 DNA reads TGTGCCTGGGGGGGGCAGGGGATCGGTACGCAGTATTTT. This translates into CAWGGQGIGTQYF.

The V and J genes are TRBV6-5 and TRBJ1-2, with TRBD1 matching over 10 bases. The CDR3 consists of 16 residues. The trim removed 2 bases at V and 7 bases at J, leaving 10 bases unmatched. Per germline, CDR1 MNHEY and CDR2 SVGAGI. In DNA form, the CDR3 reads TGTGCCAGCAGTTACAGTCGGACAGGGGGACTTGTTGGCTACACCTTC. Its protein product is CASSYSRTGGLVGYTF.

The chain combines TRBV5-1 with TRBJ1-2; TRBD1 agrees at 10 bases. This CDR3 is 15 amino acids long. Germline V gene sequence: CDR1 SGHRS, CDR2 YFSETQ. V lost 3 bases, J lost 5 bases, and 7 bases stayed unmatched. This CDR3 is CASSSTGGQGYGYTF. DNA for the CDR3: TGCGCCAGCAGCTCGACAGGGGGCCAGGGGTATGGCTACACCTTC.

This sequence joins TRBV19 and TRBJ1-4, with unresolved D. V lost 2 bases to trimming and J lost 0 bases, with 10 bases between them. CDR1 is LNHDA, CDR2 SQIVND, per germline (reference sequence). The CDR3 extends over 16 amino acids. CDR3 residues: CASSINGIATNEKLFF. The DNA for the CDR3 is TGTGCCAGTAGTATAAATGGCATAGCAACTAATGAAAAACTGTTTTTT.

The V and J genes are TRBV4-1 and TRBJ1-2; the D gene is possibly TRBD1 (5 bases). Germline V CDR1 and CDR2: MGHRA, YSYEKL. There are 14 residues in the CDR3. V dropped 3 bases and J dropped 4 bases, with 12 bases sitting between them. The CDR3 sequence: CASSQDRTTYGYTF. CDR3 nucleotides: TGCGCCAGCAGCCAGGATCGGACAACCTATGGCTACACCTTC.

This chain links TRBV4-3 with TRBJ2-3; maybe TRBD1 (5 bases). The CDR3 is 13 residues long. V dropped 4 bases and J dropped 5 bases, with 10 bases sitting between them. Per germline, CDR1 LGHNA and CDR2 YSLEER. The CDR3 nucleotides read TGCGCCAGCAGCCTTGACAGAGAAGATACGCAGTATTTT. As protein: CASSLDREDTQYF.

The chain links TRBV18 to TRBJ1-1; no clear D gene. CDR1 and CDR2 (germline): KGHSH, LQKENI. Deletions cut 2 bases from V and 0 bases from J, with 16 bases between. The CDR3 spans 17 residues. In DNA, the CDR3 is TGTGCCAGCTCACCAGTTATTAGGGCGGGTCTGAACACTGAAGCTTTCTTT. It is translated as CASSPVIRAGLNTEAFF.

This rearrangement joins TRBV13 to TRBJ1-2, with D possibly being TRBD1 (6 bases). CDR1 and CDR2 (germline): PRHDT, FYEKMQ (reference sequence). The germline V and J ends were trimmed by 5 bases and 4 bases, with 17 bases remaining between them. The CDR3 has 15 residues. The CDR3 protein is CASSPEPGQLYGYTF. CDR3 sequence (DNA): TGTGCCAGCAGCCCCGAACCGGGACAACTCTATGGCTACACCTTC.

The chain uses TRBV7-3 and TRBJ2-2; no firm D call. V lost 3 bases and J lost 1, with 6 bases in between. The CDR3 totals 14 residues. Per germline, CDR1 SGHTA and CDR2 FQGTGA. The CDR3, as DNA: TGTGCCAGCAGCTTGGACGGGAACACCGGGGAGCTGTTTTTT. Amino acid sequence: CASSLDGNTGELFF.

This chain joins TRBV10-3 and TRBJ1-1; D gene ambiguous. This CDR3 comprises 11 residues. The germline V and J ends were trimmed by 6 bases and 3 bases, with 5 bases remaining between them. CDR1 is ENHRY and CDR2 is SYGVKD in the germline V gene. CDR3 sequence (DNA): TGTGCCATCAGAGCGGACACTGAAGCTTTCTTT. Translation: CAIRADTEAFF.

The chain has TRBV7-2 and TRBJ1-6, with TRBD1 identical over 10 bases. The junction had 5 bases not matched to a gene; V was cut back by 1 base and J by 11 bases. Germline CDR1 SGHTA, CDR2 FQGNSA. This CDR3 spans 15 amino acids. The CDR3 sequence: CASSLDGTGDTPLHF. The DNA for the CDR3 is TGTGCCAGCAGCTTAGATGGGACAGGGGACACACCCCTCCACTTT.

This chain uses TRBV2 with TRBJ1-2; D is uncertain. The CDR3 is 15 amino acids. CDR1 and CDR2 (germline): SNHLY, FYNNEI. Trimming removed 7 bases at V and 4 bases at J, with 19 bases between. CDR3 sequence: CASNRRAGALYGYTF. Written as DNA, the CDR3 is TGTGCCAGCAATCGGCGGGCCGGAGCTCTCTATGGCTACACCTTC.

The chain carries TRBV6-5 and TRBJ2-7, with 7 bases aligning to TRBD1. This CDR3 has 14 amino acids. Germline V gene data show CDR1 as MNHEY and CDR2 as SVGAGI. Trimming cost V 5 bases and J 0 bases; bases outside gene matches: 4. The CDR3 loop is CASSRTGTSYEQYF. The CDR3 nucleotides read TGTGCCAGCAGTCGGACAGGTACCTCCTACGAGCAGTACTTC.

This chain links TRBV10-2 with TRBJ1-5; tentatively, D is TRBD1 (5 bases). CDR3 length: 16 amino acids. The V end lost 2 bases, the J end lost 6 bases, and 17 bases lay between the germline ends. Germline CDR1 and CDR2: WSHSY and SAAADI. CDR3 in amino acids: CASSETMQGGAQPQHF. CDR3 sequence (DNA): TGCGCCAGCAGTGAGACGATGCAGGGTGGGGCTCAGCCCCAGCATTTT.

CDR3 loop: CASSFNRGYEQYF. The DNA for the CDR3 is TGTGCCAGCTCCTTCAACAGGGGCTACGAGCAGTACTTC. The rearrangement links TRBV18 to TRBJ2-7, with TRBD1 identical over 7 bases. The trim removed 6 bases at V and 3 bases at J, leaving 5 bases unmatched. CDR1 and CDR2 from the germline V gene are KGHSH and LQKENI. This CDR3 is built from 13 residues. The full variable domain, in which reference TRBV18 and TRBJ2-7 provide the parts outside the CDR3, is NAGVMQNPRHLVRRRGQEARLRCSPMKGHSHVYWYRQLPEEGLKFMVYLQKENIIDESGMPKERFSAEFPKEGPSILRIQQVVRGDSAAYFCASSFNRGYEQYFGPGTRLTVT.

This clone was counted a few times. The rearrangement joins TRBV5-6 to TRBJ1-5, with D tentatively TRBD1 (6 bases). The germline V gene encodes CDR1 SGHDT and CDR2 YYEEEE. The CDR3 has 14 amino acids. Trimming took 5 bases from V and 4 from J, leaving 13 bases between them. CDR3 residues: CASSWGGANQPQHF. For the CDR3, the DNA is TGTGCCAGCAGTTGGGGGGGGGCGAATCAGCCCCAGCATTTT.

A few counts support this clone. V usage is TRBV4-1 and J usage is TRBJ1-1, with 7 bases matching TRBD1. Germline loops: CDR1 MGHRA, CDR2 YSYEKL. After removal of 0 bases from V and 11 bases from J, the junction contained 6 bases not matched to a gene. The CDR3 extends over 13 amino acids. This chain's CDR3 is CASSQEVKTGAFF. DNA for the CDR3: TGCGCCAGCAGCCAAGAAGTAAAGACAGGGGCTTTCTTT.